This entry lists 11 T cell receptor beta chains sequenced from one sample in a study of T-cell reconstitution after alpha-beta-depleted transplantation in children. It was with unique molecular identifiers that the TCRbeta library was prepared. TCRdb analysed the PCR reads with MiXCR anew, one entry per CDR3 protein. Of around 500,000 distinct CDR3 sequences detected, about an eighth appear once; the ten largest clones hold around 5.8%. The sequencing used PBMCs from the stem cell graft donor, collected from the stem cell graft. The receptor set was obtained from a human donor who donated a stem cell graft to a child with combined immunodeficiency.

This clonotype was seen a handful of times. This sequence joins TRBV7-6 and TRBJ2-7; TRBD1 aligns across 8 bases. The CDR3 covers 13 residues. V gave up 3 bases and J gave up 5 bases; unmatched junction bases: 3. Per germline, CDR1 SGHVS and CDR2 FNYEAQ. CDR3 nucleotides: TGTGCCAGCAGCTTGACAGGGGAAGACGAGCAGTACTTC. Translating gives CASSLTGEDEQYF.

The chain couples TRBV18 to TRBJ2-6, with D perhaps given as TRBD1 or TRBD2 (5 bases each). V gave up 0 bases and J gave up 4 bases, with 10 bases separating them. The CDR3 runs to 16 residues. Germline values: CDR1 KGHSH, CDR2 LQKENI. The CDR3 spells CASSPPGAHGANVLTF. The CDR3 DNA follows: TGTGCCAGCTCACCACCCGGGGCGCACGGGGCCAACGTCCTGACTTTC.

There are many counts of this clonotype. The rearrangement uses TRBV5-1 and TRBJ1-2; D call uncertain. CDR1 and CDR2 from the germline V gene are SGHRS and YFSETQ. This CDR3 comprises 15 residues. V was clipped by 0 bases and J by 4 bases, with 13 bases between them. This chain's CDR3 is CASSLEGERVYGYTF. The CDR3 DNA is TGCGCCAGCAGCTTGGAGGGAGAACGCGTCTATGGCTACACCTTC.

The gene calls are TRBV27 and TRBJ2-3, with D perhaps matching TRBD1 (8 bases). The CDR3 runs to 15 residues. Between the trimmed V and J ends, which lost 4 bases and 6 bases, there was a span of 17 bases. Germline CDR1 MNHEY, CDR2 SMNVEV (reference sequence). The chain's CDR3 is CASSWGDRGGDTQYF. In nucleotides, the CDR3 is TGTGCCAGCAGTTGGGGAGACAGGGGAGGGGATACGCAGTATTTT.

This clonotype was observed a few times. The gene calls are TRBV12-3 or TRBV12-4 and TRBJ2-5; D gene ambiguous. Trimming pared 6 bases from V and 5 bases from J, leaving 10 bases between. This CDR3 spans 12 amino acids. The CDR3 here is CASSLRWETQYF. The CDR3, as DNA: TGTGCCAGCAGCCTTAGGTGGGAGACCCAGTACTTC.

This clonotype was seen ten or more times. The chain is built from TRBV6-1 and TRBJ2-1, with 8 bases that match TRBD2. This CDR3 has 16 residues. The germline V gene encodes CDR1 MNHNS and CDR2 SASEGT. The junction had 16 bases not matched to a gene; V was cut back by 9 bases and J by 6 bases. CDR3 protein: CASFSKPAGAVNEQFF. Written as DNA, the CDR3 is TGTGCCAGTTTCTCGAAACCAGCGGGAGCTGTCAATGAGCAGTTCTTC.

In this sample, this clonotype turned up a few times. The V gene is TRBV24-1, the J gene TRBJ2-7; D unresolved. The germline CDR1 and CDR2 sequences are KGHDR and SFDVKD. The CDR3 spans 12 residues. V was cut by 4 bases and J by 6 bases, with 9 bases left in between. CDR3 DNA: TGTGCCACCAGTGACGGCTTCAGCGAGCAGTACTTC. Its translation is CATSDGFSEQYF.

This clonotype was detected a few times. The gene calls are TRBV19 and TRBJ2-7; 8 nucleotides agree with TRBD1. CDR1 and CDR2 from the germline V gene are LNHDA and SQIVND (reference sequence). Unmatched junction bases numbered 1, after V lost 7 bases and J lost 2 bases. The CDR3 totals 12 residues. The chain's CDR3 is CASKGQAYEQYF. The CDR3 nucleotides read TGTGCCAGTAAGGGACAGGCCTACGAGCAGTACTTC.

V and J are TRBV24-1 and TRBJ2-1; D is ambiguous. Trimming stripped 0 bases from V and 4 bases from J, with 9 bases between. Germline loops: CDR1 KGHDR, CDR2 SFDVKD. The CDR3 is 15 amino acids. This CDR3 is CATSDLLLPYNEQFF. The CDR3 DNA reads TGTGCCACCAGTGATTTGTTACTTCCATACAATGAGCAGTTCTTC.

This clonotype showed up many times. J is TRBJ2-1 and V is TRBV24-1, with 8 bases matching TRBD1. V lost 5 bases, J lost 6 bases, and 5 bases stayed unmatched. The CDR3 runs 14 residues. Germline-derived CDR1 and CDR2 are KGHDR and SFDVKD. CDR3 bases: TGTGCCACCAGTGCGGACAGGGCTTCCAATGAGCAGTTCTTC. Residues: CATSADRASNEQFF.

This clonotype was recorded at least ten times. The chain couples TRBV12-3 or TRBV12-4 to TRBJ2-2, with D possibly matching TRBD2 (5 bases). The germline V and J ends were trimmed by 3 bases and 3 bases, with 5 bases remaining between them. The CDR3 covers 13 residues. Here the CDR3 DNA reads TGTGCCAGCAGTTTGCGGGACACCGGGGAGCTGTTTTTT. Amino acids: CASSLRDTGELFF.